This T cell receptor (gamma chain) derives from a study of Vδ1+ human thymocytes. Points from the study as a whole: Highly polyclonal TRG and TRD repertoires with Gaussian CDR3 length distributions appeared in thymus.

Looked up from germline, CDR1 is EGSNGY and CDR2 is YDSYNSKV. The CDR3 contains 10 residues. The ends lost 0 bases at V and 14 bases at J; junction bases unmatched: 0. After alphabeta T cell depletion, CD3+ Vdelta1+ Vdelta2- thymocytes were sorted. The template was reverse-transcribed extracted RNA. Multiplex PCR used pooled V-gene forward primers and a constant-region reverse primer to amplify CDR3s. TCRdb reanalysed the multiplex PCR reads with CATT. The table includes tens of thousands of gamma-chain clones, roughly 13% detected once. A note on this clone: Antigen: not known.

The TCR sequence derives from a child in the first two years of life who had congenital heart surgery. Material for sequencing was Vdelta1+ gamma-delta thymocytes from the thymus. Subset here: FACS-sorted CD3+ TCRalphabeta- TCRVdelta1+ TCRVdelta2- thymocytes. The chain links TRGV2 to TRGJP1. The DNA of the CDR3 is TGTGCCACCTGGGACGGGTTCAAGATATTT. Encoded protein: CATWDGFKIF.